This TCR beta chain was profiled in a study of blood T cells in healthy people across ages. Worth noting for this clonotype: Its target is not known.

The use of a sample-barcoded 5' primer and a J-beta primer mix characterized a second PCR of about 6 to 12 cycles. TCRdb re-analysed the 5' RACE reads in MiXCR, keeping a single row per CDR3 protein. The sample has about 1.4 million distinct CDR3 sequences; roughly 64% are singletons. The V segment lost 4 bases and the J segment 11 bases; nucleotides outside the gene matches: 11. Germline V gene lookup returns CDR1 MRHNA and CDR2 SNTAGT. The CDR3 loop spans 15 amino acids. Regarding the study as a whole: Strong correlation existed between TCR beta diversity and naive T cell percentage.

The receptor comes from a man aged 18 to 29 in good health. The source material was blood. The rearrangement links TRBV6-4 to TRBJ2-5; TRBD2 matches at 12 bases. Here the CDR3 reads CASSGRLAGANEQYF. The CDR3 nucleotides read TGTGCCAGCAGTGGACGACTAGCGGGAGCCAATGAGCAGTACTTC.